The 3 T cell receptor beta chains presented below share a single source sample, sequenced in a study of blood T cell repertoires in COVID-19. Sequenced by immunoSEQ multiplex PCR; TCRdb stores in-frame clones only, minus some. The sample contains some 360,000 clones, around nine tenths of which appear only once. The source material was PBMCs or T cells enriched from blood (not recorded which). The receptors derive from a woman aged 25 to 45 who had been exposed to COVID-19.

The V and J genes are TRBV7-3 and TRBJ2-1, with no clear D. CDR1 is SGHTA, CDR2 FQGTGA, per germline. V lost 9 bases, J lost 6 bases, and 15 bases lay in between. This CDR3 has 13 residues. CDR3 coding DNA: TGTGCCAGTAGTCTTAGCCCAATCAATGAGCAGTTCTTC. Its translation: CASSLSPINEQFF.

This clone was seen more than once but under ten times. V gene TRBV10-3 combines with J gene TRBJ1-2, with D hard to call. Trimming shortened V by 5 bases and J by 4 bases, and 17 bases separated the two germline ends. CDR1 is ENHRY, CDR2 SYGVKD, per germline. CDR3 length: 15 residues. The CDR3, as DNA: TGTGCCATCAGTACCGTGGAGGGCGCGGTCTATGGCTACACCTTC. Translating it yields CAISTVEGAVYGYTF.

This clone was seen a few times. Written as DNA, the CDR3 is TGTGCCACCAGTGACTCGGGTAGCCATGGCTACACCTTC. Translation gives CATSDSGSHGYTF. The chain combines TRBV24-1 with TRBJ1-2; no firm D call. The V end was cut by 4 bases, the J end by 6 bases, with 11 bases between. The CDR3 spans 13 residues. CDR1 is KGHDR, CDR2 SFDVKD, per germline.